This TCR beta chain was sequenced during a study of blood T cell repertoires in COVID-19. After removal of 5 bases from V and 1 base from J, the junction contained 6 bases not matched to a gene. This CDR3 has 15 residues. CDR1 and CDR2 (germline): ENHRY, SYGVKD. The assay was immunoSEQ multiplex PCR, and TCRdb's table has in-frame clones only and misses some. The data show 300,000 to 450,000 clones, around 87% seen once. Residents of around 24 US areas, aged about 18 to 100 years, made up the participants. What the recovered Cohort 3 donors had was two negative PCRs, clearance, or symptom resolution. This chain joins TRBV10-3 and TRBJ1-1; 8 positions match TRBD1. The sequence was collected from a young man who had recovered from COVID-19. Sequencing was carried out using PBMCs or T cells enriched from blood (not recorded which). The CDR3 sequence: CAISPTGTGNTEAFF. For the CDR3, the DNA is TGTGCCATCAGTCCCACCGGGACAGGGAACACTGAAGCTTTCTTT.